The 32 T cell receptor beta chains in this list originate from one sample, sequenced in a study of vaccination and CD4 T cells after COVID-19. Treatment noted: roughly ten-day PBMC culture with coronavirus spike peptide pools or control peptides (ViraFEST assay). No antigen is known for these receptors. An Oncomine TCR Beta short-read assay was used to sequence the DNA from cultured CD4+ T cells. TCRdb used MiXCR to reprocess the PCR reads, holding one entry per CDR3 protein. Of about 20,000 distinct CDR3 sequences listed, approximately 40% are singletons. The specimen comprised CD4+ T cells from blood, cultured in vitro, sampled before SARS-CoV-2 vaccination. The receptors here all came from a human donor who received a COVID-19 vaccine.

The chain links TRBV6-5 to TRBJ1-6, with 7 bases identical to TRBD1. The CDR3 extends over 14 amino acids. Looked up from germline, CDR1 is MNHEY and CDR2 is SVGAGI. With V trimmed by 4 bases and J by 7 bases, 4 bases remained unmatched. As DNA, the CDR3 is TGTGCCAGCAGTTGGGACAGAGGCAATTCACCCCTCCACTTT. Encoded protein: CASSWDRGNSPLHF.

The genes are TRBV7-3 and TRBJ2-1; D is uncertain. The CDR3 loop spans 15 amino acids. The V gene lost 2 bases and the J gene lost 3 bases, with 11 bases spanning the gap. Looked up from germline, CDR1 is SGHTA and CDR2 is FQGTGA. CDR3 DNA sequence: TGTGCCAGCAGCTTACGGCGGAAATTCTACAATGAGCAGTTCTTC. Its translation is CASSLRRKFYNEQFF.

J is TRBJ1-2 and V is TRBV6-1, with D possibly being TRBD1 (5 bases). Germline V lookup: CDR1 MNHNS, CDR2 SASEGT. This CDR3 contains 13 residues. The germline V and J ends were trimmed by 4 bases and 4 bases, with 10 bases remaining between them. Here the CDR3 DNA reads TGTGCCAGCAGTGCCAGGGCACTCTATGGCTACACCTTC. Residues: CASSARALYGYTF.

The chain uses TRBV11-3 and TRBJ2-3, with 12 nucleotides matching TRBD2. The CDR3 length is 18 residues. V shed 5 bases, J shed 0 bases, and the junction held 9 bases outside the gene matches. Looked up from germline, CDR1 is SGHNT and CDR2 is YENEEA. CDR3 in amino acids: CASSENTSGGTSTDTQYF. DNA of the CDR3: TGTGCCAGCAGCGAGAACACTAGCGGGGGGACTAGCACAGATACGCAGTATTTT.

J is TRBJ1-5 and V is TRBV6-5, with D perhaps TRBD1 (5 bases). In germline, CDR1 is MNHEY, CDR2 SVGAGI. CDR3 length: 16 amino acids. V was shortened by 0 bases and J by 8 bases, with 17 bases between the two germline ends. The CDR3 sequence is CASSYSGRQEGEPQHF. For the CDR3, the DNA is TGTGCCAGCAGTTACTCGGGACGCCAGGAGGGAGAGCCCCAGCATTTT.

The V gene is TRBV7-9, the J gene TRBJ1-2; the D gene is possibly TRBD1 (6 bases). With 1 base removed from V and 5 bases from J, the gap between germline ends came to 11 bases. Germline CDR1 SEHNR, CDR2 FQNEAQ (reference sequence). This CDR3 comprises 14 residues. CDR3 residues: CASSLVDRPYGYTF. The CDR3 DNA is TGTGCCAGCAGCTTAGTTGACAGGCCTTATGGCTACACCTTC.

The CDR3 sequence is CASSRGAATANTEAFF. In DNA form, the CDR3 reads TGTGCCAGCAGTCGAGGAGCAGCGACCGCGAACACTGAAGCTTTCTTT. The rearrangement uses TRBV12-3 or TRBV12-4 and TRBJ1-1, with D unresolved. The CDR3 has 16 amino acids. Trimming removed 5 bases from V and 1 base from J, with 17 bases in between.

J is TRBJ2-1 and V is TRBV7-3, with a tentative D call TRBD1 (6 bases). The germline V and J ends were trimmed by 3 bases and 7 bases, with 13 bases remaining between them. CDR3 length equals 14 residues. The germline CDR1 and CDR2 sequences are SGHTA and FQGTGA. The CDR3 sequence: CASSFQQGSNEQFF. The CDR3 bases are TGTGCCAGCAGCTTCCAACAGGGTAGTAATGAGCAGTTCTTC.

This clonotype showed up just a few times. The chain couples TRBV6-2 or TRBV6-3 to TRBJ1-1; D unclear. V was shortened by 5 bases and J by 3 bases, with 13 bases between the two germline ends. Germline V lookup: CDR1 MNHEY, CDR2 SVGEGT. CDR3 length: 14 residues. DNA of the CDR3: TGTGCCAGCAGTACGAACAAGGCGCACACTGAAGCTTTCTTT. Residues: CASSTNKAHTEAFF.

This clonotype occurred a few times. The CDR3, as DNA: TGTGCCAGCAGTACGCGGGGGGGTTACAATGAGCAGTTCTTC. It encodes CASSTRGGYNEQFF. The chain has TRBV2 and TRBJ2-1; TRBD2 agrees at 9 bases. Unmatched junction bases numbered 3, after V lost 5 bases and J lost 4 bases. This CDR3 has 14 amino acids. Germline lookup yields CDR1 SNHLY and CDR2 FYNNEI.

The rearrangement joins TRBV7-9 to TRBJ2-7, with D perhaps given as TRBD1 or TRBD2 (6 bases each). Trimming removed 5 bases from V and 5 bases from J, with 13 bases in between. Germline-derived CDR1 and CDR2 are SEHNR and FQNEAQ (reference sequence). This CDR3 is 13 amino acids long. CDR3 in DNA: TGTGCCAGCAGCCCTTGGGGGGCTAACGAGCAGTACTTC. Encoded protein: CASSPWGANEQYF.

This clonotype is categorized as medium-sized. The J gene is TRBJ1-1, the V gene TRBV6-1; 8 bases are shared with TRBD1. With V trimmed by 6 bases and J by 8 bases, 5 bases remained unmatched. The CDR3 is 12 residues long. Looked up from germline, CDR1 is MNHNS and CDR2 is SASEGT. The CDR3 region has the DNA TGTGCCAGCAGCCTGGACAGGGCCGAAGCTTTCTTT. This translates into CASSLDRAEAFF.

V gene TRBV7-9 combines with J gene TRBJ1-2, with D unresolved. CDR3 length: 12 residues. Germline CDR1 SEHNR, CDR2 FQNEAQ (reference sequence). The V and J ends lost 2 bases and 8 bases respectively, with 9 bases between them. CDR3 in amino acids: CASSLWNVGYTF. The CDR3, as DNA: TGTGCCAGCAGCTTATGGAATGTGGGCTACACCTTC.

The J gene is TRBJ1-5, the V gene TRBV7-9, with 11 bases lining up with TRBD1. The germline CDR1 and CDR2 sequences are SEHNR and FQNEAQ (reference sequence). Losses at the gene ends were 3 bases for V and 6 bases for J; bases not matched to a gene: 10. The CDR3 runs 17 residues. The CDR3 sequence: CASSFAPGQGGRQPQHF. CDR3 nucleotides: TGTGCCAGCAGCTTCGCCCCGGGACAGGGGGGTCGTCAGCCCCAGCATTTT.

This clonotype has just a few counts. The gene calls are TRBV19 and TRBJ1-1; possible D gene TRBD1, 6 bases. Per the germline V gene, CDR1 is LNHDA and CDR2 is SQIVND (reference sequence). CDR3 size: 15 residues. V shed 1 base and J shed 5 bases, with 14 bases lying between them. The CDR3 DNA follows: TGTGCCAGTAGTATAGGGTGGGAAGGGGGTACTGAAGCTTTCTTT. This sequence encodes CASSIGWEGGTEAFF.

CDR3 bases: TGTGCCACCAGTGATTCGAGGGGTTCATCACAGCCCCAGCATTTT. Its translation is CATSDSRGSSQPQHF. The gene calls are TRBV24-1 and TRBJ1-5; possibly TRBD1 for D (5 bases). With 2 bases removed from V and 7 bases from J, the gap between germline ends came to 14 bases. The CDR3 contains 15 residues. Per the germline V gene, CDR1 is KGHDR and CDR2 is SFDVKD.

V and J are TRBV10-1 and TRBJ2-3, with 11 bases that match TRBD2. The CDR3 is made up of 14 amino acids. Unmatched junction bases numbered 7, after V lost 6 bases and J lost 8 bases. Germline V CDR1 and CDR2: WNHNN, SYGVQD (reference sequence). The CDR3 DNA is TGCGCCAGCAGCACTAGCGGGGGTGACGGTACGCAGTATTTT. Translated, it gives CASSTSGGDGTQYF.

The rearrangement uses TRBV6-5 and TRBJ1-5; D perhaps matches TRBD1 (6 bases). In germline, CDR1 is MNHEY, CDR2 SVGAGI. The CDR3 loop spans 14 amino acids. V was trimmed by 1 base and J by 4 bases, leaving 8 bases between them. The CDR3 nucleotides read TGTGCCAGCAGTTACTTGGGGGCTAATCAGCCCCAGCATTTT. Translating gives CASSYLGANQPQHF.

The rearrangement uses TRBV6-4 and TRBJ2-5; TRBD1 aligns across 10 bases. CDR1 and CDR2 from the germline V gene are MRHNA and SNTAGT. The CDR3 loop spans 15 amino acids. Losses at the gene ends were 0 bases for V and 6 bases for J; bases not matched to a gene: 4. The CDR3 region has the DNA TGTGCCAGCAGTGACTCGATGGACAGGGGGAAGACCCAGTACTTC. This encodes CASSDSMDRGKTQYF.

Only a few counts were recorded for this clonotype. The CDR3 loop reads CSVNHSGSTQYF. The CDR3 nucleotides read TGCAGCGTTAATCATAGCGGTAGTACGCAGTATTTT. The chain combines TRBV29-1 with TRBJ2-3, with D tentatively TRBD2 (6 bases). The ends were cut back, 5 bases at V and 8 bases at J, with 14 bases in the middle. Germline V gene lookup returns CDR1 SQVTM and CDR2 ANQGSEA. The length of the CDR3 is 12 residues.

The genes are TRBV20-1 and TRBJ1-2, with D maybe TRBD1 (5 bases). CDR1 and CDR2 from the germline V gene are DFQATT and SNEGSKA (reference sequence). Trimming cost V 5 bases and J 7 bases, with 11 bases left between them. CDR3 length: 11 residues. The DNA of the CDR3 is TGCAGTGCTCAGGGTGTAATTGGCTACACCTTC. Its protein product is CSAQGVIGYTF.

The V and J genes are TRBV6-1 and TRBJ1-6; weak D call: TRBD1 (5 bases). Deletions cut 6 bases from V and 2 bases from J, with 17 bases between. The CDR3 has 17 amino acids. Germline CDR1 is MNHNS and CDR2 is SASEGT. Written as DNA, the CDR3 is TGTGCCAGCAGCGGGTTTAGGGGTGCCACCTATAATTCACCCCTCCACTTT. It translates to CASSGFRGATYNSPLHF.

This clonotype was detected a few times. V is TRBV20-1 and J is TRBJ1-1; D is perhaps TRBD1 (5 bases). Germline-derived CDR1 and CDR2 are DFQATT and SNEGSKA (reference sequence). V was clipped by 6 bases and J by 0 bases, with 11 bases between them. The CDR3 has 13 residues. CDR3 protein: CSARGVLNTEAFF. In DNA, the CDR3 is TGCAGTGCCCGGGGGGTCTTGAACACTGAAGCTTTCTTT.

This clonotype occurred a few times. The chain links TRBV20-1 to TRBJ2-3; maybe TRBD2 (6 bases). Germline V lookup: CDR1 DFQATT, CDR2 SNEGSKA (reference sequence). This CDR3 contains 19 residues. Trimming took 2 bases from V and 1 from J, leaving 25 bases between them. CDR3: CSARNYRGRDSGRTDTQYF. In DNA form, the CDR3 reads TGCAGTGCTAGAAACTATAGGGGCCGGGATAGCGGACGCACAGATACGCAGTATTTT.

In its sample, this clonotype was seen a few times. CDR3 region: CAWRQGMNSPLHF. In nucleotides, the CDR3 is TGTGCCTGGAGACAGGGGATGAATTCACCCCTCCACTTT. The chain has TRBV30 and TRBJ1-6; 7 bases are shared with TRBD1. Germline CDR1 GTSNPN, CDR2 SVGIG (reference sequence). CDR3 length: 13 amino acids. V lost 3 bases, J lost 7 bases, and 3 bases stayed unmatched.

This clonotype has just a few counts. V is TRBV6-1 and J is TRBJ2-3; the match to TRBD2 covers 13 bases. Germline-derived CDR1 and CDR2 are MNHNS and SASEGT. The CDR3 has 16 residues. The V segment lost 8 bases and the J segment 2 bases; nucleotides outside the gene matches: 7. DNA of the CDR3: TGTGCCAGCCATAGGGGACTAGCGGGGTTCACAGATACGCAGTATTTT. It yields the protein CASHRGLAGFTDTQYF.

This clonotype appeared a few times. J is TRBJ1-5 and V is TRBV20-1; TRBD1 matches at 7 bases. Germline V gene data show CDR1 as DFQATT and CDR2 as SNEGSKA (reference sequence). CDR3 length: 17 residues. Trimming at V came to 5 bases and at J to 5 bases, leaving 18 bases not matched to a gene. The CDR3 here is CSAAQPPGQLAYQPQHF. The CDR3 coding sequence is TGCAGTGCTGCTCAACCACCGGGACAGCTAGCCTATCAGCCCCAGCATTTT.

The chain recombines TRBV2 with TRBJ2-7; 7 bases line up with TRBD1. The CDR3 is made up of 15 amino acids. Losses at the gene ends were 5 bases for V and 2 bases for J; bases not matched to a gene: 9. The germline V gene has CDR1 SNHLY and CDR2 FYNNEI. The CDR3: CASSLKRDSTYEQYF. CDR3 bases: TGTGCCAGCAGTCTTAAACGGGACAGCACCTACGAGCAGTACTTC.

The V and J genes are TRBV19 and TRBJ1-2; D unresolved. This CDR3 contains 13 residues. V was cut by 7 bases and J by 0 bases, with 9 bases left in between. CDR1 is LNHDA and CDR2 is SQIVND in the germline V gene (reference sequence). CDR3 sequence reads: CASMPRANYGYTF. The CDR3 nucleotides read TGTGCCAGTATGCCGAGGGCTAACTATGGCTACACCTTC. The variable domain in full, with the rest retrieved from reference TRBV19 and TRBJ1-2, is DGGITQSPKYLFRKEGQNVTLSCEQNLNHDAMYWYRQDPGQGLRLIYYSQIVNDFQKGDIAEGYSVSREKKESFPLTVTSAQKNPTAFYLCASMPRANYGYTFGSGTRLTVV.

The chain recombines TRBV2 with TRBJ2-3, with TRBD2 matching 8 bases. The ends lost 4 bases at V and 0 bases at J; junction bases unmatched: 3. The CDR3 runs 15 residues. Germline CDR1 SNHLY, CDR2 FYNNEI. The CDR3 is CASSGSSGSTDTQYF. Written as DNA, the CDR3 is TGTGCCAGCAGTGGTTCTAGCGGGAGCACAGATACGCAGTATTTT.

CDR3 coding DNA: TGTGCCAGTAGTCCGCCGGGACTACTTGGAAACACCATATATTTT. This codes for CASSPPGLLGNTIYF. The V and J genes are TRBV19 and TRBJ1-3; tentatively, D is TRBD1 (5 bases). The CDR3 loop spans 15 amino acids. The germline gives CDR1 LNHDA, CDR2 SQIVND (reference sequence). V lost 5 bases and J lost 3, with 14 bases in between. Drawing the rest from reference TRBV19 and TRBJ1-3, the complete variable domain is DGGITQSPKYLFRKEGQNVTLSCEQNLNHDAMYWYRQDPGQGLRLIYYSQIVNDFQKGDIAEGYSVSREKKESFPLTVTSAQKNPTAFYLCASSPPGLLGNTIYFGEGSWLTVV.

This chain joins TRBV12-3 or TRBV12-4 and TRBJ2-2; tentatively, D is TRBD1 or TRBD2 (5 bases each). The CDR3 is 14 amino acids. V was pared by 4 bases and J by 0 bases, with 6 bases between. CDR3 amino acids: CASSSGPNTGELFF. The CDR3 DNA sequence: TGTGCCAGCAGTTCGGGACCGAACACCGGGGAGCTGTTTTTT.